This TCR beta chain was sequenced in a study of CD8 T cells in Susac syndrome. The CDR3 is 14 residues long. Germline V gives CDR1 SGHAT, CDR2 FQDESV (reference sequence). V was shortened by 4 bases and J by 2 bases, with 11 bases between the two germline ends. Study-level findings and limits: As acknowledged by the study, its TCR sequencing and HLA analysis included a relatively small number of individuals.

Points on this clonotype: Its matching antigen is unknown.

Sequencing of TCR beta covered CD8+ and CD4+ T cells obtained from blood. Negative isolation was used for CD8+ and CD4+ T cells, and FACS enrichment was applied to TEMRA cells. After extraction with the RNeasy kit, roughly 0.5 to 1 ug of the RNA was reverse transcribed using random hexamers. Multiplex immunoSEQ PCR targeted 54 Vbeta and 13 Jbeta TCR beta segments. TCRdb recomputed calls from the immunoSEQ multiplex PCR reads with MiXCR, one row per CDR3 protein. The sample holds under 350,000 distinct CDR3 sequences, just over 90% seen once. Input material: CD4+ T cells from PBMCs. The receptor was derived from a human donor with multiple sclerosis. The chain carries TRBV11-1 and TRBJ2-5; maybe TRBD2 (6 bases). The CDR3 sequence: CASSSRLGQETQYF. The CDR3 coding sequence is TGTGCCAGCAGCTCACGACTAGGGCAAGAGACCCAGTACTTC.